The 30 T cell receptor beta chains below come from one sample, sequenced in a study of shared clonotypes between healthy human individuals. The table came from immunoSEQ multiplex PCR; TCRdb's copy has only in-frame clones and leaves some out. The sample shows around 1.4 million clones, around 98.5% of them seen only once. The sequenced sample consisted of naive CD4+ T cells sorted from blood. Noted subset: CD45RA+ positively selected. All receptors come from a man aged 30 to 39 in good health.

Of note for this clone: Other nucleotide sequences from this sample produce the same CDR3. The chain employs TRBV18 and TRBJ2-7; tentative D call: TRBD2 (6 bases). The CDR3 runs to 14 residues. V was shortened by 1 base and J by 2 bases, with 9 bases between the two germline ends. Germline assignment: CDR1 KGHSH and CDR2 LQKENI. CDR3 loop: CASSPLAGTYEQYF. CDR3 in DNA: TGTGCCAGCTCACCACTGGCGGGAACCTACGAGCAGTACTTC.

The chain has TRBV5-4 and TRBJ2-7; perhaps TRBD2 as D (5 bases). Per the germline V gene, CDR1 is SGHNT and CDR2 is YYREEE (reference sequence). The CDR3 covers 12 residues. Between the trimmed V and J ends, which lost 9 bases and 6 bases, there was a span of 16 bases. The CDR3 nucleotides are TGTGCCATCACATCCCCCGGGGTCGAGCAGTACTTC. Its protein is CAITSPGVEQYF.

In its sample, this clone was seen once. The chain uses TRBV28 and TRBJ1-1; the D gene is possibly TRBD1 (6 bases). The CDR3 spans 14 residues. V shed 8 bases and J shed 1 base, with 14 bases lying between them. Germline loops: CDR1 MDHEN, CDR2 SYDVKM. DNA for the CDR3: TGTGCCAGCCGACTAGGGGGGAGGAACACTGAAGCTTTCTTT. As protein: CASRLGGRNTEAFF.

The chain couples TRBV9 to TRBJ1-2, with 7 bases fitting TRBD1. The CDR3 has 14 residues. V lost 0 bases to trimming and J lost 8 bases; unmatched junction nucleotides: 7. CDR1 is SGDLS, CDR2 YYNGEE, per germline. In nucleotides, the CDR3 is TGTGCCAGCAGCGTAGAACACAGGGGCCGGGGCTACACCTTC. It is translated as CASSVEHRGRGYTF.

The rearrangement links TRBV5-1 to TRBJ2-3, with 10 bases matching TRBD2. CDR3 length: 20 amino acids. With V trimmed by 3 bases and J by 0 bases, 16 bases remained unmatched. Germline assignment: CDR1 SGHRS and CDR2 YFSETQ. Here the CDR3 DNA reads TGCGCCAGCAGCTCTCAGGGTACTAGCGGGATCGGTCGGAGCACAGATACGCAGTATTTT. The encoded protein is CASSSQGTSGIGRSTDTQYF. The variable domain in full, with the rest retrieved from reference TRBV5-1 and TRBJ2-3, is KAGVTQTPRYLIKTRGQQVTLSCSPISGHRSVSWYQQTPGQGLQFLFEYFSETQRNKGNFPGRFSGRQFSNSRSEMNVSTLELGDSALYLCASSSQGTSGIGRSTDTQYFGPGTRLTVL.

V is TRBV28 and J is TRBJ2-2, with TRBD2 matching over 11 bases. The ends lost 6 bases at V and 8 bases at J; junction bases unmatched: 5. Looked up from germline, CDR1 is MDHEN and CDR2 is SYDVKM. The CDR3 contains 14 residues. CDR3 region: CASRPTSGIGELFF. The CDR3 DNA follows: TGTGCCAGCAGGCCGACTAGCGGGATTGGGGAGCTGTTTTTT.

The V and J genes are TRBV28 and TRBJ2-1; 7 bases line up with TRBD2. Germline V gene lookup returns CDR1 MDHEN and CDR2 SYDVKM. Trimming at V came to 8 bases and at J to 4 bases, leaving 11 bases not matched to a gene. The CDR3 covers 15 residues. The CDR3 sequence: CASFNGGGPYNEQFF. The CDR3 nucleotides are TGTGCCAGCTTCAACGGCGGGGGTCCATACAATGAGCAGTTCTTC. Together with reference TRBV28 and TRBJ2-1, the CDR3 gives the full variable domain: DVKVTQSSRYLVKRTGEKVFLECVQDMDHENMFWYRQDPGLGLRLIYFSYDVKMKEKGDIPEGYSVSREKKERFSLILESASTNQTSMYLCASFNGGGPYNEQFFGPGTRLTVL.

CDR3 nucleotides: TGTGCCAGCAGTCTCCCCCGGACTCAGGGTTATGGCTACACCTTC. It is translated as CASSLPRTQGYGYTF. The chain is built from TRBV28 and TRBJ1-2; TRBD1 is a possible D gene (5 bases). The CDR3 consists of 15 residues. With 5 bases removed from V and 5 bases from J, the gap between germline ends came to 18 bases. Germline CDR1 and CDR2: MDHEN and SYDVKM.

About this clone itself: The same CDR3 also results from other DNA sequences found in this sample. The chain uses TRBV9 and TRBJ2-1; no clear D gene. Between the trimmed V and J ends, which lost 0 bases and 3 bases, there was a span of 4 bases. This CDR3 has 13 amino acids. Per germline, CDR1 SGDLS and CDR2 YYNGEE. CDR3 DNA: TGTGCCAGCAGCGTAGGGGTCTACAATGAGCAGTTCTTC. Its protein is CASSVGVYNEQFF.

The rearrangement links TRBV10-1 to TRBJ1-1, with a weak D call TRBD1 (5 bases). The CDR3 extends over 13 amino acids. Per germline, CDR1 WNHNN and CDR2 SYGVQD (reference sequence). Trimming shortened V by 6 bases and J by 0 bases, and 8 bases separated the two germline ends. The DNA of the CDR3 is TGCGCCAGCAGCCTACAGGTGAACACTGAAGCTTTCTTT. Protein sequence: CASSLQVNTEAFF.

The chain joins TRBV7-8 to TRBJ1-1; no reliable D call. The CDR3 sequence is 13 residues long. CDR1 is SGHVS, CDR2 FQNEAQ, per germline. The V end lost 0 bases, the J end lost 1 base, and 3 bases lay between the germline ends. This CDR3 reads CASSLAANTEAFF. The CDR3 DNA sequence: TGTGCCAGCAGCTTAGCTGCGAACACTGAAGCTTTCTTT.

The chain carries TRBV5-1 and TRBJ2-1, with 9 bases matching TRBD1. V trimming: 4 bases; J trimming: 3 bases; junction bases outside the gene matches: 5. The CDR3 loop spans 15 amino acids. CDR1 is SGHRS, CDR2 YFSETQ, per germline. The CDR3 DNA is TGCGCCAGCAGCCCGGGACAGGGAAACTACAATGAGCAGTTCTTC. Encoded protein: CASSPGQGNYNEQFF.

J is TRBJ2-3 and V is TRBV29-1; D is ambiguous. This CDR3 is 11 amino acids long. V was clipped by 3 bases and J by 10 bases, with 11 bases between them. CDR1 is SQVTM and CDR2 is ANQGSEA in the germline V gene. The CDR3 loop is CSVEIGLAQYF. Here the CDR3 DNA reads TGCAGCGTTGAGATCGGCCTTGCGCAGTATTTT.

V gene TRBV9 combines with J gene TRBJ1-1; tentative D call: TRBD1 (6 bases). Germline V gene data show CDR1 as SGDLS and CDR2 as YYNGEE. The CDR3 has 14 residues. Trimming stripped 5 bases from V and 5 bases from J, with 16 bases between. The CDR3 nucleotides read TGTGCCAGCAGTCTTCTGACAGGTGGGACTGAAGCTTTCTTT. This codes for CASSLLTGGTEAFF.

The chain uses TRBV9 and TRBJ2-5; perhaps TRBD2 as D (5 bases). Germline V lookup: CDR1 SGDLS, CDR2 YYNGEE. The ends were cut back, 0 bases at V and 5 bases at J, with 8 bases in the middle. The CDR3 length is 13 residues. Here the CDR3 reads CASSVEWEETQYF. Here the CDR3 DNA reads TGTGCCAGCAGCGTAGAGTGGGAGGAGACCCAGTACTTC.

This CDR3 reads CASSTAGTGDEKLFF. The CDR3 DNA follows: TGCGCCAGCAGCACCGCCGGGACAGGGGATGAAAAACTGTTTTTT. The rearrangement joins TRBV4-1 to TRBJ1-4, with 10 bases that match TRBD1. CDR1 is MGHRA, CDR2 YSYEKL, per germline. The CDR3 covers 15 residues. V dropped 5 bases and J dropped 6; count of bases not matched to a gene: 6.

The chain carries TRBV5-1 and TRBJ2-7; the match to TRBD2 covers 10 bases. This CDR3 is built from 19 residues. Germline V CDR1 and CDR2: SGHRS, YFSETQ. V was clipped by 0 bases and J by 1 base; unmatched bases: 13. CDR3 DNA: TGCGCCAGCAGCTTGGGTCTCAGGGCTAGCGGGGGCCCGTCCTACGAGCAGTACTTC. This translates into CASSLGLRASGGPSYEQYF.

The rearrangement uses TRBV19 and TRBJ2-1, with TRBD1 matching over 9 bases. Germline V lookup: CDR1 LNHDA, CDR2 SQIVND (reference sequence). V lost 9 bases and J lost 15; bases outside the gene matches: 15. CDR3 length equals 13 residues. CDR3 amino acids: CASTGTGSSFRFF. The CDR3 DNA is TGTGCCAGCACCGGGACAGGGTCAAGTTTTCGGTTCTTC. The full variable domain, its missing parts supplied by reference TRBV19 and TRBJ2-1, is DGGITQSPKYLFRKEGQNVTLSCEQNLNHDAMYWYRQDPGQGLRLIYYSQIVNDFQKGDIAEGYSVSREKKESFPLTVTSAQKNPTAFYLCASTGTGSSFRFFGPGTRLTVL.

CDR3 DNA: TGTGCCAGCAGCTTAGCGATAGCGGGAGGGCTGAATAATGAGCAGTTCTTC. It specifies CASSLAIAGGLNNEQFF. This chain links TRBV7-8 with TRBJ2-1, with 11 bases that match TRBD2. CDR1 is SGHVS and CDR2 is FQNEAQ in the germline V gene. The V and J ends lost 0 bases and 7 bases, in that order; junction bases with no gene match: 8. The CDR3 is 17 residues long.

The V and J genes are TRBV4-3 and TRBJ2-6; D is uncertain. V was trimmed by 2 bases and J by 4 bases, leaving 9 bases between them. Germline V gene data show CDR1 as LGHNA and CDR2 as YSLEER. The CDR3 is made up of 15 amino acids. The CDR3 nucleotides are TGCGCCAGCAGCCAACATCTTGACGGGGCCAACGTCCTGACTTTC. This sequence encodes CASSQHLDGANVLTF.

The chain joins TRBV28 to TRBJ2-7, with D possibly being TRBD1 or TRBD2 (5 bases each). CDR1 and CDR2 (germline): MDHEN, SYDVKM. The CDR3 spans 14 residues. V dropped 8 bases and J dropped 4 bases, with 18 bases sitting between them. Here the CDR3 reads CASGLQGGDYEQYF. The CDR3, as DNA: TGTGCCAGCGGACTGCAGGGTGGGGATTACGAGCAGTACTTC. The full variable domain, completed using reference TRBV28 and TRBJ2-7, is DVKVTQSSRYLVKRTGEKVFLECVQDMDHENMFWYRQDPGLGLRLIYFSYDVKMKEKGDIPEGYSVSREKKERFSLILESASTNQTSMYLCASGLQGGDYEQYFGPGTRLTVT.

The chain employs TRBV28 and TRBJ2-5, with unresolved D. Trimming removed 2 bases from V and 5 bases from J, with 15 bases in between. The length of the CDR3 is 15 residues. Germline CDR1 MDHEN, CDR2 SYDVKM. DNA for the CDR3: TGTGCCAGCAGTTTAACATTGGCTAGTATTGAGACCCAGTACTTC. Amino acids: CASSLTLASIETQYF.

The chain links TRBV28 to TRBJ2-7, with 8 bases aligning to TRBD2. CDR3 length: 15 amino acids. V trimming: 4 bases; J trimming: 3 bases; junction bases outside the gene matches: 8. Germline V gene lookup returns CDR1 MDHEN and CDR2 SYDVKM. The CDR3 here is CASSYLTSAGYEQYF. DNA for the CDR3: TGTGCCAGCAGTTATCTGACTAGCGCAGGCTACGAGCAGTACTTC. Filled out from reference TRBV28 and TRBJ2-7, the complete variable domain reads DVKVTQSSRYLVKRTGEKVFLECVQDMDHENMFWYRQDPGLGLRLIYFSYDVKMKEKGDIPEGYSVSREKKERFSLILESASTNQTSMYLCASSYLTSAGYEQYFGPGTRLTVT.

The chain is built from TRBV7-8 and TRBJ1-1; D may be TRBD1 (5 bases). CDR1 is SGHVS, CDR2 FQNEAQ, per germline. Trimming left V 1 base short and J 5 bases short, with 14 bases between. This CDR3 comprises 15 residues. The CDR3 DNA is TGTGCCAGCAGCTTAGGGGGGGGACTTGGAACTGAAGCTTTCTTT. Amino acid sequence: CASSLGGGLGTEAFF.

The rearrangement joins TRBV10-3 to TRBJ2-1; D is unclear. V dropped 6 bases and J dropped 1 base, with 7 bases sitting between them. Germline V gives CDR1 ENHRY, CDR2 SYGVKD. The CDR3 length is 13 residues. The CDR3 DNA is TGTGCCATCAGAGGTAAATCCTACAATGAGCAGTTCTTC. The encoded protein is CAIRGKSYNEQFF.

V usage is TRBV7-7 and J usage is TRBJ2-1; D is unresolved. From germline, CDR1 is SSHAT and CDR2 FNYEAQ (reference sequence). The CDR3 spans 13 residues. The germline V and J ends were trimmed by 4 bases and 4 bases, with 8 bases remaining between them. CDR3 region: CASSSGRYNEQFF. The CDR3 nucleotides read TGTGCCAGCAGCTCCGGACGGTACAATGAGCAGTTCTTC.

This clone was detected only once. This sample also contains other DNA sequences that code for the same CDR3. V and J are TRBV2 and TRBJ2-7; D gene uncertain. Trimming removed 5 bases from V and 4 bases from J, with 6 bases in between. CDR3 length: 11 residues. The germline V gene encodes CDR1 SNHLY and CDR2 FYNNEI. Here the CDR3 reads CASSQGYEQYF. CDR3 DNA: TGTGCCAGCAGTCAAGGGTACGAGCAGTACTTC.

V usage is TRBV5-1 and J usage is TRBJ2-6, with TRBD2 as a possible D gene (5 bases). CDR3 length equals 14 residues. Germline V gene sequence: CDR1 SGHRS, CDR2 YFSETQ. Trimming removed 4 bases at V and 0 bases at J, with 5 bases between. As DNA, the CDR3 is TGCGCCAGCAGCGGGAGCTCTGGGGCCAACGTCCTGACTTTC. Its protein product is CASSGSSGANVLTF. The entire variable domain, with the rest obtained from reference TRBV5-1 and TRBJ2-6, is as follows: KAGVTQTPRYLIKTRGQQVTLSCSPISGHRSVSWYQQTPGQGLQFLFEYFSETQRNKGNFPGRFSGRQFSNSRSEMNVSTLELGDSALYLCASSGSSGANVLTFGAGSRLTVL.

The chain carries TRBV18 and TRBJ1-2, with TRBD1 matching 10 bases. Germline assignment: CDR1 KGHSH and CDR2 LQKENI. The CDR3 extends over 14 amino acids. Trimming removed 1 base from V and 8 bases from J; junction bases left unmatched: 4. In DNA form, the CDR3 reads TGTGCCAGCTCACCACTCGACAGGGGGCAAGGCTACACCTTC. Translation gives CASSPLDRGQGYTF.

The gene calls are TRBV7-8 and TRBJ1-1; the D is unclear. The CDR3 length is 13 residues. The germline gives CDR1 SGHVS, CDR2 FQNEAQ. V lost 5 bases and J 5 bases, leaving 12 bases between the germline ends. This CDR3 reads CASSGRSRTEAFF. As DNA, the CDR3 is TGTGCCAGCAGCGGGCGATCGAGGACTGAAGCTTTCTTT.